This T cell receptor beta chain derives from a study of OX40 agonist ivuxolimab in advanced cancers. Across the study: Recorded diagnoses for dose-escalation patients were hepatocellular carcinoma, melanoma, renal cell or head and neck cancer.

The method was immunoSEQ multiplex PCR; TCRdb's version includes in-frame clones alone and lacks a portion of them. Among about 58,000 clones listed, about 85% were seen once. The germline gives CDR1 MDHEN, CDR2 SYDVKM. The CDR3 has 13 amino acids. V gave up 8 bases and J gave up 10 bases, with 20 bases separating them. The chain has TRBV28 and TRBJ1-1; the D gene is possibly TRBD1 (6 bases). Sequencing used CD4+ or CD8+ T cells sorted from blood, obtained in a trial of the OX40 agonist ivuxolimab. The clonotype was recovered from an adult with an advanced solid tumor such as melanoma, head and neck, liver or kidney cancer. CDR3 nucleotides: TGTGCCAGCGTCGGGGGCGCTAGGTTAGGAGCTTTCTTT. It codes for CASVGGARLGAFF.